Following are 6 T cell receptor beta chains from one sample sequenced in a study of graft-versus-host responses after intestinal transplantation. Libraries were prepared by immunoSEQ multiplex PCR; TCRdb keeps only in-frame clonotypes and omits some of them. The table shows fewer than 120,000 clones, with 80% to 95% occurring only once. Their recognized antigens are unknown. Source: unstimulated CD8+ T cells sorted from spleen or lymph node cells, taken before intestinal transplant. The source is a human donor who received an intestinal transplant.

The chain employs TRBV7-9 and TRBJ2-5; D gene unclear. With 6 bases removed from V and 3 bases from J, the gap between germline ends came to 14 bases. Germline V gene data show CDR1 as SEHNR and CDR2 as FQNEAQ (reference sequence). This CDR3 spans 14 amino acids. The CDR3 spells CASSHVLSEETQYF. CDR3 sequence (DNA): TGTGCCAGCAGTCATGTACTGTCTGAAGAGACCCAGTACTTC.

On this clone itself: At one end, the junction sequence differs from germline, possibly due to a read error. Additional DNA sequences in this sample encode the identical CDR3. The rearrangement links TRBV7-6 to TRBJ2-7; 10 nucleotides line up with TRBD2. There are 17 residues in the CDR3. CDR1 is SGHVS, CDR2 FNYEAQ, per germline. In DNA, the CDR3 is TGCGCCAGCAGCTCTTTTCCTAGCGGGAGCGGGAAATACGAGCAGTACTTC. Translated, it gives CASSSFPSGSGKYEQYF.

This rearrangement joins TRBV10-3 to TRBJ2-3; D gene ambiguous. The V end was cut by 4 bases, the J end by 2 bases, with 16 bases between. Germline V gene data show CDR1 as ENHRY and CDR2 as SYGVKD. The CDR3 consists of 16 residues. The CDR3 here is CAISGPSTAITDTQYF. The CDR3 DNA sequence: TGTGCCATCAGTGGTCCCTCAACCGCTATCACAGATACGCAGTATTTT.

J is TRBJ1-2 and V is TRBV10-3; D gene uncertain. CDR3 length equals 16 residues. Germline assignment: CDR1 ENHRY and CDR2 SYGVKD. V was shortened by 2 bases and J by 6 bases, with 19 bases between the two germline ends. CDR3 loop: CAISEPEERALHGYTF. The CDR3 DNA follows: TGTGCCATCAGTGAGCCGGAAGAGAGGGCGCTCCATGGCTACACCTTC.

The CDR3 loop reads CASSSLKGTAWEQFF. The CDR3 DNA is TGTGCCAGCAGCTCACTAAAAGGGACCGCCTGGGAGCAGTTCTTC. V and J are TRBV5-8 and TRBJ2-1; TRBD1 or TRBD2 may be the D gene (5 bases each). Germline V gene lookup returns CDR1 SGHTS and CDR2 YDEGEE. V lost 3 bases and J 10 bases, leaving 20 bases between the germline ends. This CDR3 is built from 15 residues. Complete variable domain (other parts from reference TRBV5-8 and TRBJ2-1): EAGVTQSPTHLIKTRGQQATLRCSPISGHTSVYWYQQALGLGLQFLLWYDEGEERNRGNFPPRFSGRQFPNYSSELNVNALELEDSALYLCASSSLKGTAWEQFFGPGTRLTVL.

The rearrangement links TRBV5-1 to TRBJ2-1; D is perhaps TRBD1 (6 bases). The V gene lost 4 bases and the J gene lost 6 bases, with 11 bases spanning the gap. Germline CDR1 and CDR2: SGHRS and YFSETQ. CDR3 length: 13 residues. CDR3 in amino acids: CASSITGFNEQFF. CDR3 nucleotides: TGCGCCAGCAGCATCACAGGGTTCAATGAGCAGTTCTTC. The full variable domain, its missing parts supplied by reference TRBV5-1 and TRBJ2-1, is KAGVTQTPRYLIKTRGQQVTLSCSPISGHRSVSWYQQTPGQGLQFLFEYFSETQRNKGNFPGRFSGRQFSNSRSEMNVSTLELGDSALYLCASSITGFNEQFFGPGTRLTVL.